The clone carrying this T cell receptor beta chain was recorded many times. The target antigen is unknown. Hyperthyroidism in these 18- to 65-year-old patients was newly diagnosed, lasting under 2 months. Other autoimmune diseases, uncontrolled infections, pregnancy or lactation led to the exclusion of patients. These data come from a study of Graves' ophthalmopathy and Graves' hyperthyroidism. Overall study findings and caveats: Clonotypes were expanded in thyroid at above 0.001 frequency, and most also appeared in blood.

RNA transcripts served as template for amplifying TCR beta CDR3 sequences. First-round RT-PCR with HTBI primers preceded a second-round multiplex PCR. A single record per CDR3 protein comes from TCRdb applying MiXCR to the multiplex PCR reads. This table holds 400,000 or so distinct CDR3 sequences, just over 15% found once. The CDR3 runs to 13 residues. The V and J ends lost 0 bases and 5 bases respectively, with 7 bases between them. The germline V gene encodes CDR1 MNHEY and CDR2 SVGAGI. This sequence originates from a young woman with stable Graves' hyperthyroidism. V is TRBV6-5 and J is TRBJ2-5; the D is unclear. Material for sequencing was peripheral blood. The CDR3 loop is CASSYSVIETQYF. The CDR3 DNA reads TGTGCCAGCAGTTACTCGGTGATTGAGACCCAGTACTTC.